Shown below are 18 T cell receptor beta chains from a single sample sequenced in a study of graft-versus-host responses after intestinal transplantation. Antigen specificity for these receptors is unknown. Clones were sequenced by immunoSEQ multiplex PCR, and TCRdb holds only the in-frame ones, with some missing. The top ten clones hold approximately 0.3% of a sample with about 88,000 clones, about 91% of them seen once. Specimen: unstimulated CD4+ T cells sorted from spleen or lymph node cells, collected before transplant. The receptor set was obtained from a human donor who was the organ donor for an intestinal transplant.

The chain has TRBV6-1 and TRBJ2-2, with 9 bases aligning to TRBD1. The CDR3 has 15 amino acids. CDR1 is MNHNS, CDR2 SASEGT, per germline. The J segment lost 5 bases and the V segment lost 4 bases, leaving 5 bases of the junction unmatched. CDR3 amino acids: CASSAPGTGTGELFF. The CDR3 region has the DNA TGTGCCAGCAGTGCTCCCGGGACAGGGACCGGGGAGCTGTTTTTT.

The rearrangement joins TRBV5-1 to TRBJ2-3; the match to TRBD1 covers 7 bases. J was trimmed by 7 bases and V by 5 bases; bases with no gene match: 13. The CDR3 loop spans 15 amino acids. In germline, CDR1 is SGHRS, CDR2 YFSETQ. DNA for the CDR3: TGCGCCAGCAGGTTTCAACAGGGGCCCTCCAATACGCAGTATTTT. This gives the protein CASRFQQGPSNTQYF.

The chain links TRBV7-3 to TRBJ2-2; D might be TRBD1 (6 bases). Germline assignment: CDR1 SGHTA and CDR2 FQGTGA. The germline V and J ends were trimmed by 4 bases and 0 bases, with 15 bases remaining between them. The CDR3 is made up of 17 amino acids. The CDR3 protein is CASSYSSDRPNTGELFF. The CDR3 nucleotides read TGTGCCAGCAGCTATTCCTCGGACAGACCGAACACCGGGGAGCTGTTTTTT.

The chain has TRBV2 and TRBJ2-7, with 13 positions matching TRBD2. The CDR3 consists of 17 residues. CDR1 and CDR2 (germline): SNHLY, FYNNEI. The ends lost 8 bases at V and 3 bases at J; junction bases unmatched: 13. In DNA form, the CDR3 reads TGTGCCAGCGGAGTACGACTAGCGGGGGGCCTTAACTACGAGCAGTACTTC. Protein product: CASGVRLAGGLNYEQYF.

The CDR3, as DNA: TGCGCCAGCAGCTTGGGGGAGGTTCAGTACTTC. Protein sequence: CASSLGEVQYF. The genes are TRBV5-1 and TRBJ2-4, with D tentatively TRBD2 (6 bases). The V gene lost 0 bases and the J gene lost 11 bases, with 6 bases spanning the gap. CDR1 is SGHRS, CDR2 YFSETQ, per germline. The CDR3 covers 11 residues.

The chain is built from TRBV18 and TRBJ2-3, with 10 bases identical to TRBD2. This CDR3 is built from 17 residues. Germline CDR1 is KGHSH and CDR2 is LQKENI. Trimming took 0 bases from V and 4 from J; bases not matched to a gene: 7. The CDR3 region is CASSPPVSSGRSDTQYF. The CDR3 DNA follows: TGTGCCAGCTCACCACCGGTTAGTAGCGGGAGGTCAGATACGCAGTATTTT.

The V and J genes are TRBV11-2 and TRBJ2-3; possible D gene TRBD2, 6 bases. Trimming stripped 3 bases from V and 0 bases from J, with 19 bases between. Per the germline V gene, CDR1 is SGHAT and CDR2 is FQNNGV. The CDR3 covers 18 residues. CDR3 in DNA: TGTGCCAGCAGCTTGGGACCGGGGGAACCTCCTAGCACAGATACGCAGTATTTT. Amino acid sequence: CASSLGPGEPPSTDTQYF.

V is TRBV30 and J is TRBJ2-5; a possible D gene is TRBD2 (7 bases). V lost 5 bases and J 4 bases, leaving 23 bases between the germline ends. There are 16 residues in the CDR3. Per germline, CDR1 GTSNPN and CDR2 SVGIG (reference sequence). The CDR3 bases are TGTGCCTGGGGTCCCCTGGGAGGGAGGGGGGTAGAGACCCAGTACTTC. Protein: CAWGPLGGRGVETQYF.

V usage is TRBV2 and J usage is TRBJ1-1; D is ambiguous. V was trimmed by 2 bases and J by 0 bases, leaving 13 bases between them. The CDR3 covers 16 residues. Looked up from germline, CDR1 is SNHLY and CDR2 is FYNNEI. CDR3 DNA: TGTGCCAGCAGTGAAATGTTAGCAGTAATGAACACTGAAGCTTTCTTT. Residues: CASSEMLAVMNTEAFF.

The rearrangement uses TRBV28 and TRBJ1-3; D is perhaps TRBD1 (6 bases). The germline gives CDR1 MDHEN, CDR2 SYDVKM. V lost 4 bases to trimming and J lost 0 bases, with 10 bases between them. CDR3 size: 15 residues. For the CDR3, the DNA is TGTGCCAGCAGTTCAACAGGGTTCTCTGGAAACACCATATATTTT. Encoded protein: CASSSTGFSGNTIYF. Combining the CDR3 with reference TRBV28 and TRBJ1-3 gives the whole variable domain DVKVTQSSRYLVKRTGEKVFLECVQDMDHENMFWYRQDPGLGLRLIYFSYDVKMKEKGDIPEGYSVSREKKERFSLILESASTNQTSMYLCASSSTGFSGNTIYFGEGSWLTVV.

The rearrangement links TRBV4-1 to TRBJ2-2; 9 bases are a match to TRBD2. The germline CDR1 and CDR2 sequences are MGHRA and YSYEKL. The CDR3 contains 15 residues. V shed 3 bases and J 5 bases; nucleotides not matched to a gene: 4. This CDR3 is CASSQLAGSTGELFF. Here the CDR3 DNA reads TGCGCCAGCAGCCAGCTAGCGGGGAGTACCGGGGAGCTGTTTTTT.

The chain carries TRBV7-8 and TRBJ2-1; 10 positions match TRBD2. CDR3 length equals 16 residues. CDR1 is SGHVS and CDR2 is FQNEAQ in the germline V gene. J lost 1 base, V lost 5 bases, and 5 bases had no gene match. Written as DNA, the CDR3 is TGTGCCAGCAGCCCAGGACTAGCGGTATCCTACAATGAGCAGTTCTTC. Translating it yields CASSPGLAVSYNEQFF.

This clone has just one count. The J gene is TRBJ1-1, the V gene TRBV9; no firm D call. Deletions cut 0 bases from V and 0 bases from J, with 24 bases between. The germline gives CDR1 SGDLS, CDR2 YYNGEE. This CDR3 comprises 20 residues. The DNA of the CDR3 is TGTGCCAGCAGCGTAGTCTTTGAGCCAGGACGAGGGCTCATGAACACTGAAGCTTTCTTT. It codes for CASSVVFEPGRGLMNTEAFF.

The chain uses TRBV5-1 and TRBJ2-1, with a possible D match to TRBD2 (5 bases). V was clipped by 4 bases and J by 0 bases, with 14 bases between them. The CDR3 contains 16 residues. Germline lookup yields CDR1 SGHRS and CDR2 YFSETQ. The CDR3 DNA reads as TGCGCCAGCAGCCTCTACCTGGGGAGCTCCTACAATGAGCAGTTCTTC. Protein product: CASSLYLGSSYNEQFF.

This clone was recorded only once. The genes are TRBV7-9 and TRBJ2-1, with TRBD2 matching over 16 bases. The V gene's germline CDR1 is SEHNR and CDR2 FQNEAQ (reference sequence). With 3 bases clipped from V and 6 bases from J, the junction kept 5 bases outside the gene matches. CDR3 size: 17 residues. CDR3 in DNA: TGTGCCAGCAGCTTGGGACTAGCGGGGGGGATGTCCAATGAGCAGTTCTTC. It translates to CASSLGLAGGMSNEQFF.

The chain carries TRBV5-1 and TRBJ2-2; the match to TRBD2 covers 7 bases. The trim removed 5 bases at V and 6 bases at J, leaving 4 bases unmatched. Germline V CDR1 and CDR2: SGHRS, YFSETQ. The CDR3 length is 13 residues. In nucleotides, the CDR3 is TGCGCCAGCAGTCGGGGGGAAGCCGGGGAGCTGTTTTTT. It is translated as CASSRGEAGELFF.

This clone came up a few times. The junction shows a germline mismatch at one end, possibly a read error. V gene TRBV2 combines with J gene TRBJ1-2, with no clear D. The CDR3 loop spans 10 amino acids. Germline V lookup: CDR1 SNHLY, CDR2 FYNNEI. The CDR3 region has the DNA TGTGCCAGCAGCGGACTGACGTACTCCTTC. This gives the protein CASSGLTYSF.

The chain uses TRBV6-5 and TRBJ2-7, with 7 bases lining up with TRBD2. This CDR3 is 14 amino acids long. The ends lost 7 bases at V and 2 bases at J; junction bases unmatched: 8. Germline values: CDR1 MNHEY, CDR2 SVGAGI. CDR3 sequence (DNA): TGTGCCAGCAAGCGGGGATCCCAGACCTACGAGCAGTACTTC. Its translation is CASKRGSQTYEQYF.